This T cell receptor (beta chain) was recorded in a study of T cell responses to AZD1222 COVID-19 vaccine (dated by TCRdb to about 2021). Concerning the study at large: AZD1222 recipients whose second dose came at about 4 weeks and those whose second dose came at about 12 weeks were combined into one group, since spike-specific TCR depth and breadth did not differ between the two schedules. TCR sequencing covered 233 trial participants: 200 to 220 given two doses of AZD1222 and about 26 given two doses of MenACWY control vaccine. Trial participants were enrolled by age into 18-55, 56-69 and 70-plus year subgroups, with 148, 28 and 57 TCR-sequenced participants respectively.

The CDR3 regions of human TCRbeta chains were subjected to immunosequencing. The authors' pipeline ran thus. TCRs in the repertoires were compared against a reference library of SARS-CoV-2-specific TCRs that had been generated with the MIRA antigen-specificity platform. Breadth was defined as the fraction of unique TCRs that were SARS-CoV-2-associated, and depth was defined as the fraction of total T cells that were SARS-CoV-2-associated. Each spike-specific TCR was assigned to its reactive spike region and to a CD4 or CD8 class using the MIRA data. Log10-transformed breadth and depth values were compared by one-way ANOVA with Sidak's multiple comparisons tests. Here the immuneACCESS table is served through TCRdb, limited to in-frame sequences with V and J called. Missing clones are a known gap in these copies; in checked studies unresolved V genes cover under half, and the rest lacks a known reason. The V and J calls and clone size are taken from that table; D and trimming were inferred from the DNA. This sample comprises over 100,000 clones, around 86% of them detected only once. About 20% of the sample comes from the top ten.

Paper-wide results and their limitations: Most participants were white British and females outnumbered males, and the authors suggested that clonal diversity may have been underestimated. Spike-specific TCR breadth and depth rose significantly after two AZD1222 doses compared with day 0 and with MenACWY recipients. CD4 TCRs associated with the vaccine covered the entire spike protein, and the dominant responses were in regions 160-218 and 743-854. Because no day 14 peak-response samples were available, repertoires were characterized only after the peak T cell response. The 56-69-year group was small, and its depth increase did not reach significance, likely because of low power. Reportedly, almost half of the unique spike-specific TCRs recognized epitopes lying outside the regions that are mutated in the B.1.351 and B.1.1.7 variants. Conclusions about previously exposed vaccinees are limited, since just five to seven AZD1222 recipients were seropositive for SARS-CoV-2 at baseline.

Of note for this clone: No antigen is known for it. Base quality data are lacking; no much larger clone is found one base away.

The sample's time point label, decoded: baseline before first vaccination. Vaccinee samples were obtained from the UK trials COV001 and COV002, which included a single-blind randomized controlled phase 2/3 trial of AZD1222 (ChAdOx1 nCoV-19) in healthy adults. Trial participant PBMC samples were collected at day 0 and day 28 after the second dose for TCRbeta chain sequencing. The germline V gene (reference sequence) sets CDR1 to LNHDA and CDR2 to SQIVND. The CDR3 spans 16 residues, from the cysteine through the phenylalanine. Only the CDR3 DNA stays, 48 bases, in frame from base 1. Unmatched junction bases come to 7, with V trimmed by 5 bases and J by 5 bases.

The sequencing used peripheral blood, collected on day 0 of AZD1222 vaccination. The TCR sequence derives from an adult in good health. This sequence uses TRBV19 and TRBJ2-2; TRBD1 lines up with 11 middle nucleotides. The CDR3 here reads CASSSGTGGKTGELFF. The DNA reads TGTGCCAGTAGTTCCGGGACAGGGGGTAAGACCGGGGAGCTGTTTTTT.